What follows is one T cell receptor (beta chain) and its context. Its matching antigen is unknown. CDR3 length: 11 amino acids. Germline loops: CDR1 ENHRY, CDR2 SYGVKD. V gave up 8 bases and J gave up 2 bases, with 3 bases separating them. This sample is part of a study of T cells in localized non-small cell lung cancer. General study results and limits: Clonality of T cells reached its maximum in uninvolved adjacent lung, surpassing tumor. Heterogeneity within the tumor remains possible, as just one region underwent sequencing. When the top 100 tumor clones were examined, a median approximately 62 of them also appeared in the adjacent lung, which was paired and uninvolved.

The data were produced by immunoSEQ multiplex PCR, yet TCRdb's version contains in-frame clones alone and is incomplete. The sample has 65,000 to 90,000 clones; over 70% are singletons. V is TRBV10-3 and J is TRBJ2-2; D is unresolved. The material was PBMCs, obtained before any cancer treatment. This receptor was obtained from a man between 40 and 69 years old with stage II squamous cell lung carcinoma. DNA for the CDR3: TGTGCCATCCGCAACACCGGGGAGCTGTTTTTT. Its translation is CAIRNTGELFF.